What follows describes a single T cell receptor beta chain. At least ten counts were recorded for this clonotype. Its antigen remains unidentified. Relative to the germline gene, one junction end is altered; a read error may explain this. This specimen belongs to a study of Graves' ophthalmopathy and Graves' hyperthyroidism listed by TCRdb under 2018. With regard to the full study: Hyperthyroidism was considered stable if no progression to ophthalmopathy occurred within 18 months of follow-up. TCR beta repertoire signatures were used to distinguish Graves' ophthalmopathy from Graves' hyperthyroidism and to predict progression to ophthalmopathy. In total, approximately 140 blood samples were TCR-sequenced: fewer than 50 ophthalmopathy, around 75 hyperthyroidism and roughly 17 hyperthyroidism-to-ophthalmopathy patients. To explore V-J signatures that separate ophthalmopathy from hyperthyroidism, a discovery set of about 98 patients was enrolled, consisting of roughly 45 with ophthalmopathy and around 57 with stable hyperthyroidism. An independent validation cohort comprised under 20 hyperthyroidism patients and roughly 15 patients who later progressed from hyperthyroidism to ophthalmopathy. In five or six hyperthyroidism patients, T-cell repertoires of thyroid tissue and blood were compared. Once sampling was done, hyperthyroidism patients were given methimazole at a starting dose of 30 mg daily, while ophthalmopathy patients were given high-dose intravenous methylprednisolone. What the work shows at the level of the full study, not this receptor alone: In validation, the model predicted ophthalmopathy progression with about 71% sensitivity and about 77% specificity; some 13 predicted patients were CT-confirmed with GO in a median of around 6 months. Ophthalmopathy was separated from stable hyperthyroidism by the 13-signature model with about 90% sensitivity and about 81% specificity in cross-validation and with 80%/75% in the test set. Sample size was not statistically predetermined, and group allocation was not concealed from the investigators. Most expanded thyroid clonotypes with a frequency above 0.001 also appeared in blood, which suggests that blood repertoires may reflect the immune response in the thyroid.

Sequences WSHSY (CDR1) and SAAADI (CDR2) are obtained from the germline V gene. The CDR3, cysteine through phenylalanine, is 15 amino acids long. Kept here is only the CDR3 DNA, which spans 45 bases and is read in frame from base 1. For repertoire sequencing, the TCR beta CDR3 regions were amplified from RNA transcripts. The first round was an RT-PCR using HTBI primers with the Qiagen OneStep RT-PCR kit, and this first round was followed by a second-round multiplex PCR, then size selection and purification. The libraries underwent paired-end sequencing with 100 bp reads on an Illumina HiSeq2000. The original pipeline was this. SOAPnuke was used to process the reads, removing any read that contained adapters or uncalled bases, had a mean Phred below 15, or lacked an exact match to the constant primer or identifier. COPE v1.2.5 was used to merge high-quality paired reads. Each unique nucleotide sequence was treated as a clonotype, and MiTCR v1.1 was used to align the clonotypes to the IMGT TRB V, D and J references. The analysis was limited to V-J combinations with a frequency above 0.0001, which together covered approximately 99% of repertoires. A TCR clonal expansion and chaos score per V-J combination was defined as the ratio of F50 clonal expansion to chaos observed in the TCRdist matrix. Welch's t-statistics and random forest were used to narrow the features down to around 12 V-J combinations, which were then fed into a naive Bayes classifier. The similarity between thyroid and blood repertoires was quantified using the Morisita-Horn index. TCRdb reprocessing: public reads trimmed at Q25 with fastp, clones called with MiXCR, in-frame beta chains kept. Rows with a matching CDR3 protein are joined into one entry that keeps the most common DNA and genes. The V and J calls were not made by the authors but by TCRdb's processing. Counted in this sample were 1 million to 1.3 million distinct CDR3 sequences; 35% to 40% of them appeared once. The ten largest clones take up 8.5% to 14% of the sample.

Patients with hyperthyroidism were aged 18 to 65 years, had been newly diagnosed, and had a disease duration of less than 2 months. Patients with other autoimmune diseases, uncontrolled infections, pregnancy or lactation were excluded. Diagnosis was based on clinical symptoms, serum thyroxine, TRAb, thyroid ultrasound and orbital computed tomography. Total RNA was extracted with Trizol reagent and quality-checked on an Agilent 2100 Bioanalyzer. The chain uses TRBV10-2 and TRBJ2-7; the D gene cannot be resolved beyond TRBD1 or TRBD2, each matching 5 bases. The sequence was collected from an adult man with Graves' hyperthyroidism. Sequencing was done on a sample of peripheral blood or thyroid tissue (not recorded which). The encoded CDR3 is CASRQHRDLSYEQYF. The nucleotides are TGTGCCAGCAGACAGCACCGGGACCTATCCTACGAGCAGTACTTC.